Shown below are 25 T cell receptor beta chains from a single sample sequenced in a study of T cell responses to AZD1222 COVID-19 vaccine. Sequencing was performed with immunoSEQ multiplex PCR; in TCRdb, only in-frame clones are kept and a portion is missing. The sample shows approximately 150,000 clones, roughly 93% of them seen only once. The material was peripheral blood, obtained on day 0 of MenACWY control vaccination. These TCRs come from an adult in good health.

The chain joins TRBV5-1 to TRBJ2-7; a possible D gene is TRBD1 (5 bases). Trimming pared 0 bases from V and 4 bases from J, leaving 11 bases between. CDR1 is SGHRS, CDR2 YFSETQ, per germline. The CDR3 length is 14 residues. The CDR3 DNA reads TGCGCCAGCAGCTTGGTTGGGGCCGTATACGAGCAGTACTTC. Amino acids: CASSLVGAVYEQYF.

The chain uses TRBV5-1 and TRBJ2-1; D gene uncertain. V was cut by 6 bases and J by 1 base, with 14 bases left in between. Germline lookup yields CDR1 SGHRS and CDR2 YFSETQ. The CDR3 runs 15 residues. In DNA form, the CDR3 reads TGCGCCAGCACCCCTCAGAGCTCATCCTACAATGAGCAGTTCTTC. Translated: CASTPQSSSYNEQFF.

The V and J genes are TRBV5-8 and TRBJ1-2; a possible D gene is TRBD1 (5 bases). CDR1 SGHTS and CDR2 YDEGEE come from the germline V gene. V was clipped by 2 bases and J by 6 bases, with 17 bases between them. This CDR3 comprises 15 residues. The CDR3 sequence: CASSFPDIPTDGYTF. As DNA, the CDR3 is TGTGCCAGCAGCTTTCCGGACATCCCGACAGATGGCTACACCTTC.

The rearrangement links TRBV18 to TRBJ1-2; D ambiguous. V lost 3 bases, J lost 4 bases, and 12 bases lay in between. Germline CDR1 and CDR2: KGHSH and LQKENI. The CDR3 is made up of 14 amino acids. The CDR3 spells CASSPPSRGYGYTF. The DNA for the CDR3 is TGTGCCAGCTCACCCCCCTCCCGGGGCTATGGCTACACCTTC. Complete variable domain (other parts from reference TRBV18 and TRBJ1-2): NAGVMQNPRHLVRRRGQEARLRCSPMKGHSHVYWYRQLPEEGLKFMVYLQKENIIDESGMPKERFSAEFPKEGPSILRIQQVVRGDSAAYFCASSPPSRGYGYTFGSGTRLTVV.

DNA for the CDR3: TGTGCCAGCCGGCAGGGGGCTTACAATGAGCAGTTCTTC. As protein: CASRQGAYNEQFF. The rearrangement joins TRBV7-2 to TRBJ2-1; 8 bases are shared with TRBD1. Trimming at V came to 8 bases and at J to 4 bases, leaving 4 bases not matched to a gene. Germline V gene data show CDR1 as SGHTA and CDR2 as FQGNSA. The CDR3 sequence is 13 residues long.

This clone occurred many times. Other nucleotide sequences from this sample produce the same CDR3. The gene calls are TRBV3-1 (or the pseudogene TRBV3-2) and TRBJ1-1; TRBD1 might be the D (5 bases). V lost 3 bases and J 5 bases, leaving 10 bases between the germline ends. The CDR3 extends over 13 amino acids. From germline, CDR1 is LGHDT and CDR2 YNNKEL (reference sequence). As DNA, the CDR3 is TGTGCCAGCAGCCAGAGGGGTGGGACTGAAGCTTTCTTT. Translating it yields CASSQRGGTEAFF.

The chain links TRBV12-5 to TRBJ2-1, with D tentatively TRBD2 (7 bases). Trimming took off 11 bases at V and 0 bases at J, with 20 bases between the two ends. The CDR3 spans 16 residues. CDR1 is LGHNT and CDR2 is FRNRAP in the germline V gene. CDR3: CAWGGARGSSYNEQFF. The CDR3 region has the DNA TGTGCTTGGGGGGGGGCGCGGGGGAGCTCCTACAATGAGCAGTTCTTC.

The chain carries TRBV5-5 and TRBJ1-1, with 8 nucleotides matching TRBD1. Germline V gives CDR1 SGHKS, CDR2 YYEKEE (reference sequence). V lost 0 bases and J lost 3; bases outside the gene matches: 4. This CDR3 spans 15 amino acids. In nucleotides, the CDR3 is TGTGCCAGCAGCTTGGCAGGGGGCCTCTACACTGAAGCTTTCTTT. Translation: CASSLAGGLYTEAFF. The full variable domain, rest sourced from reference TRBV5-5 and TRBJ1-1, is DAGVTQSPTHLIKTRGQQVTLRCSPISGHKSVSWYQQVLGQGPQFIFQYYEKEERGRGNFPDRFSARQFPNYSSELNVNALLLGDSALYLCASSLAGGLYTEAFFGQGTRLTVV.

The chain has TRBV6-5 and TRBJ2-1; D gene uncertain. Trimming cost V 6 bases and J 8 bases, with 14 bases left between them. The CDR3 covers 13 residues. Germline CDR1 MNHEY, CDR2 SVGAGI. The CDR3 reads CASSPARYDEQFF. The CDR3 DNA reads as TGTGCCAGCAGCCCCGCACGGTACGATGAGCAGTTCTTC.

The CDR3 DNA is TGTGCCAGCAGGGGACCGTTGAACACTGAAGCTTTCTTT. Its translation: CASRGPLNTEAFF. The chain couples TRBV2 to TRBJ1-1, with D perhaps TRBD1 (5 bases). This CDR3 spans 13 amino acids. In germline, CDR1 is SNHLY, CDR2 FYNNEI. V was cut by 6 bases and J by 0 bases, with 8 bases left in between.

As concerns this clone: This sample also contains other DNA sequences that code for the same CDR3. The rearrangement joins TRBV3-1 (or the pseudogene TRBV3-2) to TRBJ2-1; no definite D call. The germline V gene encodes CDR1 LGHDT and CDR2 YNNKEL (reference sequence). The CDR3 length is 11 residues. Trimming took 4 bases from V and 4 from J, leaving 2 bases between them. CDR3 nucleotide sequence: TGTGCCAGCAGCCTGTACAATGAGCAGTTCTTC. Protein: CASSLYNEQFF.

V is TRBV28 and J is TRBJ1-1, with 8 bases matching TRBD1. Germline CDR1 and CDR2: MDHEN and SYDVKM. V shed 4 bases, J shed 4 bases, and the junction held 14 bases outside the gene matches. This CDR3 is built from 17 residues. The CDR3 is CASSSRSTGARFTEAFF. CDR3 nucleotides: TGTGCCAGCAGTTCGCGATCGACAGGGGCGCGGTTCACTGAAGCTTTCTTT.

The V gene is TRBV7-2, the J gene TRBJ1-3, with a possible D match to TRBD1 (5 bases). The ends were cut back, 2 bases at V and 7 bases at J, with 9 bases in the middle. The CDR3 has 13 residues. Germline CDR1 and CDR2: SGHTA and FQGNSA. CDR3 DNA: TGTGCCAGCAGCTTAACGGGGGTGAACACCATATATTTT. Its translation: CASSLTGVNTIYF.

This chain joins TRBV5-1 and TRBJ1-2; 7 positions agree with TRBD1. V lost 5 bases, J lost 2 bases, and 3 bases stayed unmatched. The germline V gene encodes CDR1 SGHRS and CDR2 YFSETQ. The CDR3 consists of 13 residues. The CDR3 is CASRDRLNYGYTF. Here the CDR3 DNA reads TGCGCCAGCAGGGACAGGCTGAACTATGGCTACACCTTC. The full variable domain, with the rest looked up from reference TRBV5-1 and TRBJ1-2, is KAGVTQTPRYLIKTRGQQVTLSCSPISGHRSVSWYQQTPGQGLQFLFEYFSETQRNKGNFPGRFSGRQFSNSRSEMNVSTLELGDSALYLCASRDRLNYGYTFGSGTRLTVV.

The chain joins TRBV12-5 to TRBJ2-2; 10 nucleotides match TRBD1. This CDR3 comprises 18 residues. Germline CDR1 LGHNT, CDR2 FRNRAP. V lost 0 bases to trimming and J lost 5 bases; unmatched junction nucleotides: 9. The CDR3 reads CASGLVWGQGLKTGELFF. In DNA, the CDR3 is TGTGCTAGTGGTTTGGTATGGGGACAGGGGTTGAAGACCGGGGAGCTGTTTTTT. Combining the CDR3 with reference TRBV12-5 and TRBJ2-2 gives the whole variable domain DARVTQTPRHKVTEMGQEVTMRCQPILGHNTVFWYRQTMMQGLELLAYFRNRAPLDDSGMPKDRFSAEMPDATLATLKIQPSEPRDSAVYFCASGLVWGQGLKTGELFFGEGSRLTVL.

The chain recombines TRBV3-1 (or the pseudogene TRBV3-2) with TRBJ1-6; possible D gene TRBD1, 6 bases. Trimming took off 0 bases at V and 6 bases at J, with 12 bases between the two ends. CDR3 length: 16 amino acids. CDR1 LGHDT and CDR2 YNNKEL come from the germline V gene (reference sequence). For the CDR3, the DNA is TGTGCCAGCAGCCAAGAGAAGGGCAGGGGTAATTCACCCCTCCACTTT. This gives the protein CASSQEKGRGNSPLHF.

The CDR3 DNA sequence: TGTGCCAGTAGCCGCAGCTATTACGATCAGCCCCAGCATTTT. This encodes CASSRSYYDQPQHF. The chain links TRBV19 to TRBJ1-5; D is unresolved. This CDR3 comprises 14 residues. Looked up from germline, CDR1 is LNHDA and CDR2 is SQIVND (reference sequence). V dropped 6 bases and J dropped 5 bases, with 14 bases sitting between them.

This clone was observed a single time. The gene calls are TRBV18 and TRBJ1-5; 7 positions match TRBD1. Trimming cost V 3 bases and J 0 bases; bases outside gene matches: 5. Germline CDR1 is KGHSH and CDR2 is LQKENI. The CDR3 spans 16 residues. CDR3 residues: CASSPGTAYSNQPQHF. The CDR3 DNA sequence: TGTGCCAGCTCACCGGGGACAGCGTATAGCAATCAGCCCCAGCATTTT.

This chain connects TRBV19 to TRBJ1-2; a weak D match, TRBD1 (6 bases). The CDR3 runs to 14 residues. Germline assignment: CDR1 LNHDA and CDR2 SQIVND (reference sequence). V gave up 7 bases and J gave up 5 bases, with 17 bases separating them. DNA of the CDR3: TGTGCCAGTACGACCAGGACAGACCCTTATGGCTACACCTTC. Protein sequence: CASTTRTDPYGYTF.

The rearrangement links TRBV18 to TRBJ1-1; D is undetermined. This CDR3 has 13 amino acids. The ends were cut back, 8 bases at V and 0 bases at J, with 10 bases in the middle. Germline V gene sequence: CDR1 KGHSH, CDR2 LQKENI. This CDR3 reads CASADNMNTEAFF. The CDR3 DNA reads TGTGCCAGCGCCGACAACATGAACACTGAAGCTTTCTTT.

V is TRBV7-2 and J is TRBJ1-5; possible D gene TRBD1, 5 bases. This CDR3 contains 15 residues. Trimming stripped 1 base from V and 4 bases from J, with 11 bases between. Germline V gene lookup returns CDR1 SGHTA and CDR2 FQGNSA. CDR3 in DNA: TGTGCCAGCAGCTTAGGCCCGGGGCCAAATCAGCCCCAGCATTTT. Translated: CASSLGPGPNQPQHF. Looking up the rest from reference TRBV7-2 and TRBJ1-5 gives the full variable domain: GAGVSQSPSNKVTEKGKDVELRCDPISGHTALYWYRQSLGQGLEFLIYFQGNSAPDKSGLPSDRFSAERTGGSVSTLTIQRTQQEDSAVYLCASSLGPGPNQPQHFGDGTRLSIL.

J is TRBJ1-2 and V is TRBV6-4; TRBD1 might be the D (5 bases). This CDR3 comprises 15 residues. The germline V gene has CDR1 MRHNA and CDR2 SNTAGT. Trimming stripped 3 bases from V and 0 bases from J, with 11 bases between. The CDR3 nucleotides are TGTGCCAGCAGTGAGCAGGGTACGCCTAACTATGGCTACACCTTC. It translates to CASSEQGTPNYGYTF.

The gene calls are TRBV21-1 and TRBJ2-5. TRBV21-1 is noted as a pseudogene. There are 17 residues in the CDR3. The CDR3 bases are TGTGCCAGCAGCAAAGATGAAGGTTGGGATCCCAGGGAGACCCAGTACTTC. Its translation: CASSKDEGWDPRETQYF.

The gene calls are TRBV5-6 and TRBJ1-5; D is undetermined. CDR1 is SGHDT, CDR2 YYEEEE, per germline. The CDR3 runs 13 residues. V was shortened by 0 bases and J by 5 bases, with 6 bases between the two germline ends. CDR3 DNA: TGTGCCAGCAGCTTGGGCCGGTATCAGCCCCAGCATTTT. Protein sequence: CASSLGRYQPQHF.

The CDR3 here is CASSPFGTTQPQHF. CDR3 sequence (DNA): TGTGCCAGCAGCCCGTTTGGGACAACACAGCCCCAGCATTTT. The chain recombines TRBV5-8 with TRBJ1-5; TRBD1 is a possible D gene (6 bases). The ends were cut back, 4 bases at V and 7 bases at J, with 15 bases in the middle. This CDR3 has 14 residues. Germline V gene lookup returns CDR1 SGHTS and CDR2 YDEGEE. The variable domain in full, completed from reference TRBV5-8 and TRBJ1-5, reads EAGVTQSPTHLIKTRGQQATLRCSPISGHTSVYWYQQALGLGLQFLLWYDEGEERNRGNFPPRFSGRQFPNYSSELNVNALELEDSALYLCASSPFGTTQPQHFGDGTRLSIL.